The 25 T cell receptor beta chains given below trace back to one sample, sequenced in a study of vaccination effects on CD4 cells after COVID-19. Antigen-specific CD4+ T cells expanded by the ViraFEST assay with viral peptide pools were then sequenced. At the end of roughly 9 days of culture, CD4+ T cells were isolated. Vaccination of participants consisted of two doses of either the BNT162b2 or mRNA-1273 vaccine. Their specific antigens are unknown. The method was immunoSEQ multiplex PCR; TCRdb's version includes in-frame clones alone and lacks a portion of them. The table includes 25,000 to 35,000 clones, 80% to 90% detected once. The specimen comprised CD4+ T cells from PBMCs cultured with HCoV-NL63 spike peptides, sampled after COVID-19 vaccination. The receptor source for this set is a human donor who received a COVID-19 vaccine. Some clones in this sample may be carry-over from other donors' samples.

This clone was observed a few times. The chain recombines TRBV4-1 with TRBJ1-5; D ambiguous. This CDR3 has 15 amino acids. CDR1 is MGHRA and CDR2 is YSYEKL in the germline V gene. V lost 4 bases, J lost 1 base, and 11 bases lay in between. CDR3 amino acids: CASSLSIGSNQPQHF. The CDR3 nucleotides read TGCGCCAGCAGCCTATCGATAGGGAGCAATCAGCCCCAGCATTTT.

The rearrangement uses TRBV7-6 and TRBJ2-3; 9 bases align to TRBD2. With V trimmed by 4 bases and J by 1 base, 6 bases remained unmatched. This CDR3 contains 16 residues. Germline-derived CDR1 and CDR2 are SGHVS and FNYEAQ. Written as DNA, the CDR3 is TGTGCCAGCAGCTCTCTAGCGGGGAGCGGCACAGATACGCAGTATTTT. Translating gives CASSSLAGSGTDTQYF.

This clone showed up just a few times. The gene calls are TRBV5-1 and TRBJ2-7; 8 nucleotides line up with TRBD1. V was pared by 0 bases and J by 3 bases, with 8 bases of the junction left unmatched. CDR1 is SGHRS and CDR2 is YFSETQ in the germline V gene. The CDR3 runs to 16 residues. DNA for the CDR3: TGCGCCAGCAGCTTGGGGACAGGGAGACCGTACTACGAGCAGTACGTC. As protein: CASSLGTGRPYYEQYV.

J is TRBJ2-3 and V is TRBV24-1; 14 bases align to TRBD2. With 3 bases clipped from V and 6 bases from J, the junction kept 10 bases outside the gene matches. Germline-derived CDR1 and CDR2 are KGHDR and SFDVKD. The CDR3 contains 18 residues. The CDR3 here is CATSDPARTSGGKDTQYF. CDR3 DNA: TGTGCCACCAGTGATCCCGCCAGGACTAGCGGGGGGAAGGATACGCAGTATTTT.

J is TRBJ1-2 and V is TRBV12-3 or TRBV12-4; D call uncertain. The CDR3 contains 12 residues. V was trimmed by 6 bases and J by 4 bases, leaving 9 bases between them. CDR3 coding DNA: TGTGCCAGCAGCAGACGCGTCTATGGCTACACCTTC. Its translation: CASSRRVYGYTF.

The chain recombines TRBV6-2 or TRBV6-3 with TRBJ1-2; 7 bases line up with TRBD1. The length of the CDR3 is 15 residues. The ends lost 2 bases at V and 4 bases at J; junction bases unmatched: 7. Per the germline V gene, CDR1 is MNHEY and CDR2 is SVGEGT. The CDR3 DNA reads as TGTGCCAGCAGTTACCAGGGGGATATGCCCTATGGCTACACCTTC. Translated, it gives CASSYQGDMPYGYTF.

J is TRBJ2-4 and V is TRBV19; 8 bases match TRBD1. The CDR3 is 15 residues long. V shed 1 base, J shed 6 bases, and the junction held 5 bases outside the gene matches. Per germline, CDR1 LNHDA and CDR2 SQIVND (reference sequence). The CDR3 reads CASSIGGQGANIQYF. CDR3 sequence (DNA): TGTGCCAGTAGTATAGGGGGGCAGGGGGCAAACATTCAGTACTTC.

The rearrangement links TRBV5-4 to TRBJ2-1; 9 bases are a match to TRBD1. CDR1 SGHNT and CDR2 YYREEE come from the germline V gene (reference sequence). The CDR3 has 15 amino acids. Trimming cost V 3 bases and J 7 bases; bases outside gene matches: 8. The CDR3: CASSSRTGVKNEQFF. CDR3 DNA sequence: TGTGCCAGCAGCTCGCGGACAGGGGTGAAGAATGAGCAGTTCTTC. Full variable domain (rest looked up from reference TRBV5-4 and TRBJ2-1): ETGVTQSPTHLIKTRGQQVTLRCSSQSGHNTVSWYQQALGQGPQFIFQYYREEENGRGNFPPRFSGLQFPNYSSELNVNALELDDSALYLCASSSRTGVKNEQFFGPGTRLTVL.

The CDR3: CASSLVDPGQGASPLHF. CDR3 DNA sequence: TGTGCCAGCAGCTTAGTGGACCCGGGACAGGGAGCTTCACCCCTCCACTTT. This chain connects TRBV11-3 to TRBJ1-6; 9 nucleotides align to TRBD1. The CDR3 sequence is 17 residues long. Germline V gene data show CDR1 as SGHNT and CDR2 as YENEEA. With V trimmed by 1 base and J by 9 bases, 10 bases remained unmatched.

DNA for the CDR3: TGTGCCAGCACTAATACGACAGGGGGGATAGCGGGGGAGGCAATCGATACGCAGTATTTT. Translated: CASTNTTGGIAGEAIDTQYF. The chain couples TRBV6-4 to TRBJ2-3; the D call may be TRBD1 or TRBD2 (9 bases each). CDR1 and CDR2 (germline): MRHNA, SNTAGT. V lost 7 bases and J 6 bases, leaving 35 bases between the germline ends. The length of the CDR3 is 20 residues.

The chain has TRBV6-2 or TRBV6-3 and TRBJ1-2; no clear D gene. This CDR3 spans 17 amino acids. The V gene lost 6 bases and the J gene lost 4 bases, with 24 bases spanning the gap. Germline-derived CDR1 and CDR2 are MNHEY and SVGEGT. CDR3 in DNA: TGTGCCAGCAGCCTAGTACCTTCTATCTTTTGGACCTATGGCTACACCTTC. This gives the protein CASSLVPSIFWTYGYTF.

The chain recombines TRBV9 with TRBJ2-2; 10 bases fit TRBD2. V shed 0 bases and J 2 bases; nucleotides not matched to a gene: 10. The germline CDR1 and CDR2 sequences are SGDLS and YYNGEE. The CDR3 sequence is 19 residues long. This CDR3 is CASSVEGLAGVGNTGELFF. The CDR3, as DNA: TGTGCCAGCAGCGTAGAGGGGCTAGCGGGGGTGGGAAACACCGGGGAGCTGTTTTTT.

V gene TRBV28 combines with J gene TRBJ2-5; D might be TRBD1 or TRBD2, each matching 6 bases. This CDR3 comprises 15 residues. Germline CDR1 MDHEN, CDR2 SYDVKM. V shed 3 bases and J shed 4 bases, with 15 bases lying between them. The CDR3 here is CASSFGSGAPETQYF. CDR3 nucleotide sequence: TGTGCCAGCAGTTTTGGATCGGGGGCGCCAGAGACCCAGTACTTC. The full variable domain, rest sourced from reference TRBV28 and TRBJ2-5, is DVKVTQSSRYLVKRTGEKVFLECVQDMDHENMFWYRQDPGLGLRLIYFSYDVKMKEKGDIPEGYSVSREKKERFSLILESASTNQTSMYLCASSFGSGAPETQYFGPGTRLLVL.

In DNA form, the CDR3 reads TGTGCCAGCAGTTACTCGATGACTTCGGGGGGAAACACCATATATTTT. It yields the protein CASSYSMTSGGNTIYF. V usage is TRBV6-5 and J usage is TRBJ1-3; no reliable D call. This CDR3 is built from 16 residues. Germline V gives CDR1 MNHEY, CDR2 SVGAGI. V lost 0 bases and J 4 bases, leaving 13 bases between the germline ends.

The rearrangement uses TRBV10-3 and TRBJ2-3; no clear D. Germline CDR1 is ENHRY and CDR2 is SYGVKD. The CDR3 has 13 residues. The ends were cut back, 3 bases at V and 6 bases at J, with 10 bases in the middle. The CDR3 DNA reads TGTGCCATCAGTGATTCCCAATGGGATACGCAGTATTTT. Translated: CAISDSQWDTQYF.

The CDR3 DNA follows: TGTGCCAGCAGCCTAAACAGGGCCCCTGAAGCTTTCTTT. It codes for CASSLNRAPEAFF. This sequence joins TRBV3-1 (or the pseudogene TRBV3-2) and TRBJ1-1; D may be TRBD1 (6 bases). CDR1 is LGHDT, CDR2 YNNKEL, per germline (reference sequence). The CDR3 contains 13 residues. The V end was cut by 4 bases, the J end by 6 bases, with 12 bases between.

The genes are TRBV27 and TRBJ1-1, with D perhaps TRBD1 (6 bases). The V gene lost 2 bases and the J gene lost 5 bases, with 9 bases spanning the gap. Germline CDR1 is MNHEY and CDR2 is SMNVEV (reference sequence). CDR3 length: 13 residues. The CDR3 spells CASSLNRDTEAFF. The CDR3 region has the DNA TGTGCCAGCAGTTTAAACAGGGATACTGAAGCTTTCTTT.

The V call is TRBV7-8, the J call TRBJ1-5; TRBD1 matches at 10 bases. The CDR3 runs to 17 residues. Germline assignment: CDR1 SGHVS and CDR2 FQNEAQ. J gave up 7 bases and V 2 bases, and 11 bases lay outside the gene matches. This CDR3 is CASSLRQGAPNGQPQHF. Here the CDR3 DNA reads TGTGCCAGCAGCTTAAGACAGGGGGCTCCTAACGGGCAGCCCCAGCATTTT.

This chain joins TRBV28 and TRBJ1-4; 8 nucleotides line up with TRBD1. The V gene's germline CDR1 is MDHEN and CDR2 SYDVKM. The V gene end was trimmed by 3 bases and the J gene end by 3 bases; junction bases not matched to a gene: 9. The CDR3 has 17 residues. The CDR3 reads CASSLFGRGRANEKLFF. In DNA form, the CDR3 reads TGTGCCAGCAGTTTGTTCGGCAGGGGGCGGGCTAATGAAAAACTGTTTTTT.

In nucleotides, the CDR3 is TGTGCCATCAGGGGGGGGACAGGAAGAGGAGAGACCCAGTACTTC. Residues: CAIRGGTGRGETQYF. The chain couples TRBV10-3 to TRBJ2-5; possible D gene TRBD1, 8 bases. Trimming stripped 6 bases from V and 4 bases from J, with 18 bases between. Looked up from germline, CDR1 is ENHRY and CDR2 is SYGVKD. This CDR3 is built from 15 residues.

The chain uses TRBV11-2 and TRBJ2-2; 7 nucleotides agree with TRBD1. The germline CDR1 and CDR2 sequences are SGHAT and FQNNGV. V dropped 2 bases and J dropped 8; count of bases not matched to a gene: 11. The CDR3 covers 16 residues. In nucleotides, the CDR3 is TGTGCCAGCAGCTTAAGGTCAGGGGGAACCCTGGGGGAGCTGTTTTTT. Its translation is CASSLRSGGTLGELFF.

A few counts support this clone. The rearrangement joins TRBV7-9 to TRBJ2-2, with D maybe TRBD2 (5 bases). Germline CDR1 reads SEHNR; CDR2 reads FQNEAQ (reference sequence). The CDR3 has 14 residues. V lost 5 bases and J lost 2, with 9 bases in between. In nucleotides, the CDR3 is TGTGCCAGCAGCCTAGGGAGTAACACCGGGGAGCTGTTTTTT. It specifies CASSLGSNTGELFF.

The chain joins TRBV2 to TRBJ1-3; TRBD1 matches at 8 bases. V trimming: 4 bases; J trimming: 2 bases; junction bases outside the gene matches: 4. CDR1 is SNHLY, CDR2 FYNNEI, per germline. This CDR3 spans 15 amino acids. DNA of the CDR3: TGTGCCAGCAGTGTGGGCAGGGGGCCTGGAAACACCATATATTTT. Residues: CASSVGRGPGNTIYF.

The chain has TRBV28 and TRBJ1-6, with no clear D. CDR1 and CDR2 from the germline V gene are MDHEN and SYDVKM. V was shortened by 2 bases and J by 9 bases, with 5 bases between the two germline ends. This CDR3 is 12 amino acids long. CDR3 in DNA: TGTGCCAGCAGTTTAGAGTTTTCACCCCTCCACTTT. It translates to CASSLEFSPLHF.

The genes are TRBV30 and TRBJ2-5, with D possibly matching TRBD1 (5 bases). Deletions cut 8 bases from V and 1 base from J, with 17 bases between. Germline V CDR1 and CDR2: GTSNPN, SVGIG (reference sequence). The CDR3 runs 14 residues. The CDR3: CAGRAGPTQETQYF. The CDR3 nucleotides are TGTGCCGGACGTGCAGGGCCGACCCAAGAGACCCAGTACTTC.